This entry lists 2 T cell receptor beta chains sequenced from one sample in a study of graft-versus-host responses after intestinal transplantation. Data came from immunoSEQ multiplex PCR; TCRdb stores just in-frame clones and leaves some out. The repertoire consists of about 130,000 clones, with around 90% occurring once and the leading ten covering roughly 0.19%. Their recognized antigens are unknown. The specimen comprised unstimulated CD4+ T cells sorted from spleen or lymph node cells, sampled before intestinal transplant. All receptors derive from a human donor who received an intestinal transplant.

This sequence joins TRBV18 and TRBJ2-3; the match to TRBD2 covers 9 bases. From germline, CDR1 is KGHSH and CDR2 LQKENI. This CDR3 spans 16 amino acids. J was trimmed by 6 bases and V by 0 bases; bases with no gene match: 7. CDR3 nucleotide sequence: TGTGCCAGCTCACCACCAAAAGCGGGAGGTGGTGATACGCAGTATTTT. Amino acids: CASSPPKAGGGDTQYF.

CDR3 loop: CASSELTSGSSEQYF. The CDR3, as DNA: TGTGCCAGCAGTGAACTTACTAGCGGGAGCTCCGAGCAGTACTTC. The chain links TRBV6-1 to TRBJ2-7; 11 nucleotides align to TRBD2. This CDR3 has 15 amino acids. Germline loops: CDR1 MNHNS, CDR2 SASEGT. The V and J ends lost 2 bases and 6 bases, in that order; junction bases with no gene match: 6.